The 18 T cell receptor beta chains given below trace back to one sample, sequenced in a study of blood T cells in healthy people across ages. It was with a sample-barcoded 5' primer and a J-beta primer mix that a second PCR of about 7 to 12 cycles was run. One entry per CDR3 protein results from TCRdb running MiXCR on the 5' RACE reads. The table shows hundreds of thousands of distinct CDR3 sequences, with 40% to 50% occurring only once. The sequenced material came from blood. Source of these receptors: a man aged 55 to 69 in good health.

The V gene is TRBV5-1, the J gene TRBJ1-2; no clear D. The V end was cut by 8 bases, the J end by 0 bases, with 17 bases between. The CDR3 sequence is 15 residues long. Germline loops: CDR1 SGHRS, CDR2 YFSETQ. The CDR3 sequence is CASKQTGSTNYGYTF. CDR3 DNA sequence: TGCGCCAGTAAGCAAACGGGATCAACTAACTATGGCTACACCTTC. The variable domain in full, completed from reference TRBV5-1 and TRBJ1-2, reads KAGVTQTPRYLIKTRGQQVTLSCSPISGHRSVSWYQQTPGQGLQFLFEYFSETQRNKGNFPGRFSGRQFSNSRSEMNVSTLELGDSALYLCASKQTGSTNYGYTFGSGTRLTVV.

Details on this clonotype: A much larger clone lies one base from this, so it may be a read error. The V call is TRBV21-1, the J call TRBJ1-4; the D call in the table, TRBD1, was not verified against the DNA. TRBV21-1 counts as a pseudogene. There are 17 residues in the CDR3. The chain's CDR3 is CARHPRLGGRANEKLFF. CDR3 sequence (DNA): TGTGCCAGACACCCGAGGTTAGGGGGGCGGGCTAATGAAAAACTGTTTTTT.

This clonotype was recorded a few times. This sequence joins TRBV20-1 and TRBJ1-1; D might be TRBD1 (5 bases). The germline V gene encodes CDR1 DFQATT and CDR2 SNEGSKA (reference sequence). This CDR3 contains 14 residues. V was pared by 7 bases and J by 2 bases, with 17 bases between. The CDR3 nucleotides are TGCAGTGTTCTGAGACAGAGATTTAACACTGAAGCTTTCTTT. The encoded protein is CSVLRQRFNTEAFF.

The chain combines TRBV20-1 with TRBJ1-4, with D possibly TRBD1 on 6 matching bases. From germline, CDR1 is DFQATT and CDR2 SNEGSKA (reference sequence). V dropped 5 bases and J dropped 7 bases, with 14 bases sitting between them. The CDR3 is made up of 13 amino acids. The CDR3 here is CSAYDRLREKLFF. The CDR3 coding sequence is TGCAGTGCTTACGACAGGCTGCGTGAAAAACTGTTTTTT.

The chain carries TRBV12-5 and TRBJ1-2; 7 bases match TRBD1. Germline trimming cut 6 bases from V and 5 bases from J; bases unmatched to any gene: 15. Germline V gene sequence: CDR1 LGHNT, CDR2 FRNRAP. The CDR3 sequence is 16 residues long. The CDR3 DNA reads TGTGCTAGTGGGAACACCCGAACAGGGGTGGTTTATGGCTACACCTTC. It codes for CASGNTRTGVVYGYTF.

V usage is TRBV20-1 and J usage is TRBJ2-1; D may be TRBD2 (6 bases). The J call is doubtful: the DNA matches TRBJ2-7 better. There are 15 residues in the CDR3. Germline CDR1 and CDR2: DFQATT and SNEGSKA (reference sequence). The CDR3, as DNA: TGCAGTGCTCCGCCGGTGGGCGGGAAACACAATGAGCAGTACTTC. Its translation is CSAPPVGGKHNEQYF.

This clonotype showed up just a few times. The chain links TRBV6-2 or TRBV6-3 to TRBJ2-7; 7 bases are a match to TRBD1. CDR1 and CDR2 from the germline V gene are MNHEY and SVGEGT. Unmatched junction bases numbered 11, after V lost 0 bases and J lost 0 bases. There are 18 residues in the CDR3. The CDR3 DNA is TGTGCCAGCAGTTACTCGAGGTACTCGACAGGGAACTCCTACGAGCAGTACTTC. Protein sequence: CASSYSRYSTGNSYEQYF.

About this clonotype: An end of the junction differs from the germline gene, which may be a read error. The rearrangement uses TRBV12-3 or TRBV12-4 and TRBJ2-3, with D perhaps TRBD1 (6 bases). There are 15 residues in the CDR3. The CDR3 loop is CASSRSTGSTDAQYF. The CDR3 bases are TGTGCCAGCAGCCGGAGTACAGGGAGCACAGATGCGCAGTATTTT.

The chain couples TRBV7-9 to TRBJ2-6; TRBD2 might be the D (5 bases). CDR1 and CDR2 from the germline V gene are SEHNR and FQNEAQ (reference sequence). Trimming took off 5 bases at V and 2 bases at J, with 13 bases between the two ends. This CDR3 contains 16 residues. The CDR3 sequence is CASSPIDGAGANVLTF. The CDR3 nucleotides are TGTGCCAGCAGCCCCATAGACGGGGCTGGGGCCAACGTCCTGACTTTC.

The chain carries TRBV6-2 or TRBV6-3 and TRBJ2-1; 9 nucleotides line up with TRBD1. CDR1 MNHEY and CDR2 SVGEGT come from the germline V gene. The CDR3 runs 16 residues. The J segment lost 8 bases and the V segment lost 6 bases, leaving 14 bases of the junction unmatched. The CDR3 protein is CASSHYFGQGTDEQFF. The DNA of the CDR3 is TGTGCCAGCAGCCACTACTTCGGACAGGGGACTGATGAGCAGTTCTTC.

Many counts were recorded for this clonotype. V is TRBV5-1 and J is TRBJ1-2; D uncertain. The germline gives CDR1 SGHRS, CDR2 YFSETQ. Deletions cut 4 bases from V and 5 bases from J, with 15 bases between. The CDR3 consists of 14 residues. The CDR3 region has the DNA TGCGCCAGCAGCGACTTAACTCCAGATTATGGCTACACCTTC. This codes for CASSDLTPDYGYTF.

For the CDR3, the DNA is TGCAGTGCTAGAGTCGAGTTAGGGCACCACGAGCAGTACTTC. Protein: CSARVELGHHEQYF. The rearrangement links TRBV20-1 to TRBJ2-4; no definite D call. The DNA end is more similar to TRBJ2-7, so the J call may be wrong. CDR3 length: 14 residues. Per germline, CDR1 DFQATT and CDR2 SNEGSKA (reference sequence).

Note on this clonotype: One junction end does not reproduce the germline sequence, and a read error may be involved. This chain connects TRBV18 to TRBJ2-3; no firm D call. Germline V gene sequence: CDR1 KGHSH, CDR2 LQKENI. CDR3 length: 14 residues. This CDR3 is CASSMASSTDTQYF. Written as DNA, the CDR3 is TGTGCCAGCTCAATGGCCAGTAGCACGGATACGCAGTATTTT.

CDR3 residues: CASSSRGAPTYEQYF. CDR3 nucleotides: TGCGCCAGCAGCTCTCGGGGGGCCCCGACCTACGAGCAGTACTTC. The rearrangement uses TRBV5-1 and TRBJ2-7; the D gene is possibly TRBD2 (7 bases). This CDR3 spans 15 amino acids. Trimming stripped 3 bases from V and 2 bases from J, with 15 bases between. Germline CDR1 reads SGHRS; CDR2 reads YFSETQ.

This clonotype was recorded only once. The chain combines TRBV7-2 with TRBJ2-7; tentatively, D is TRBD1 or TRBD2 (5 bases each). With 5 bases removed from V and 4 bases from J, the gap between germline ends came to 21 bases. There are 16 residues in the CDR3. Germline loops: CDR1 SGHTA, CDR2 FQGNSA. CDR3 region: CASSPQLGRIEYEQYF. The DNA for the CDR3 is TGTGCCAGCAGCCCGCAGTTGGGACGAATAGAGTACGAGCAGTACTTC.

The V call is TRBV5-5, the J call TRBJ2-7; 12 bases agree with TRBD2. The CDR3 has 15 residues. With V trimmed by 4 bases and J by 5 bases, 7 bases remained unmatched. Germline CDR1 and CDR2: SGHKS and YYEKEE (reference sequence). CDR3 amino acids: CASSQGLAGIDEQYF. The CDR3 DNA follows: TGTGCCAGCAGCCAAGGACTAGCGGGGATCGACGAGCAGTACTTC.

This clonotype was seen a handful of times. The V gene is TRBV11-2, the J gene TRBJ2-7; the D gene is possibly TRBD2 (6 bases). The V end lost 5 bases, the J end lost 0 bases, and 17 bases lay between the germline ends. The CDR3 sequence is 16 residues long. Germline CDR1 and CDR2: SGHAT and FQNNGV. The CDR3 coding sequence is TGTGCCAGCAGCGCACACCGGACGGAGGGCTCCTACGAGCAGTACTTC. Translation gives CASSAHRTEGSYEQYF.

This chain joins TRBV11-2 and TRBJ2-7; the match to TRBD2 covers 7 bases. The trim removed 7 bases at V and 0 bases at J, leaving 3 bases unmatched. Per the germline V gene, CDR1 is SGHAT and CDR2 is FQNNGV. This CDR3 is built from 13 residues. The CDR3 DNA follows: TGTGCCAGCAAAGCGGGGAGCTCCTACGAGCAGTACTTC. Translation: CASKAGSSYEQYF.